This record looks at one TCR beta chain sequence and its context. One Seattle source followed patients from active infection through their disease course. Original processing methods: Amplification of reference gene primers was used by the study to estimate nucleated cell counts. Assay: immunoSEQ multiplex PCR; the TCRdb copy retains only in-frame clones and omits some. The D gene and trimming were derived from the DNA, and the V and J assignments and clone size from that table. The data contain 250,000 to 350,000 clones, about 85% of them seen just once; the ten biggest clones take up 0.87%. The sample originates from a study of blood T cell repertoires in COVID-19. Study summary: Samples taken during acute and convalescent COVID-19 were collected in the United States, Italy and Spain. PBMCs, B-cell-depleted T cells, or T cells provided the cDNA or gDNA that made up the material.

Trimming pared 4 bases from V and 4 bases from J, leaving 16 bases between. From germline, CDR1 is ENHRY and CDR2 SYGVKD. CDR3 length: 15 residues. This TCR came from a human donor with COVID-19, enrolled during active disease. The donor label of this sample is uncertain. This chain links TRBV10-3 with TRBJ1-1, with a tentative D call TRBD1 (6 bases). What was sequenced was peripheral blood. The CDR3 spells CAISVETGSGTEAFF. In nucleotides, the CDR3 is TGTGCCATCAGTGTGGAAACAGGGTCGGGCACTGAAGCTTTCTTT.